The clone carrying this TCR beta chain has only a few counts. No antigen is known for it. The data belong to a study of naive and memory T cell subsets. Overall study findings and caveats: Over 95% of naive TCR sequences appeared only once, unlike memory subsets. Expression changes during T cell differentiation may affect RNA-based TCR counts.

Both TRBC1 and TRBC2 were covered by a beta constant-region primer of two equimolar oligonucleotides. TCRdb re-derived calls from the UMI-ligation and nested PCR reads in MiXCR, one entry per CDR3 protein. The repertoire holds some 83,000 distinct CDR3 sequences, with 13% as singletons. Per germline, CDR1 PRHDT and CDR2 FYEKMQ (reference sequence). The ends lost 5 bases at V and 5 bases at J; junction bases unmatched: 9. There are 15 residues in the CDR3. The source of this sequence is a human donor in good health. V usage is TRBV13 and J usage is TRBJ2-7, with 10 positions matching TRBD1. The sample was central memory CD4+ T cells from blood. This CDR3 is CASSTYGTGANEQYF. The CDR3 DNA is TGTGCCAGCAGCACGTACGGGACAGGGGCCAACGAGCAGTACTTC.